Below, 19 T cell receptor beta chains from the same sample are listed, as sequenced in a study of blood T cell repertoires in COVID-19. Clones were read by immunoSEQ multiplex PCR, and TCRdb kept only the in-frame ones, dropping some. The sample shows about 300,000 clones, 86% of them seen only once. Material: PBMCs or T cells enriched from blood (not recorded which). The origin of the receptors is a woman aged 18-29 years who had recovered from COVID-19.

This clone appeared once. The J gene is TRBJ1-2, the V gene TRBV3-1 (or the pseudogene TRBV3-2); tentatively, D is TRBD1 (6 bases). The CDR3 is 20 residues long. The germline gives CDR1 LGHDT, CDR2 YNNKEL (reference sequence). The ends were cut back, 4 bases at V and 0 bases at J, with 27 bases in the middle. The chain's CDR3 is CASSRATTGRGSHANYGYTF. The CDR3, as DNA: TGTGCCAGCAGCCGGGCGACCACAGGCAGGGGCTCGCATGCTAACTATGGCTACACCTTC.

The V call is TRBV19, the J call TRBJ2-5; D gene ambiguous. Looked up from germline, CDR1 is LNHDA and CDR2 is SQIVND (reference sequence). The CDR3 consists of 14 residues. Between the trimmed V and J ends, which lost 0 bases and 0 bases, there was a span of 5 bases. CDR3 protein: CASSIDHYQETQYF. The CDR3 nucleotides read TGTGCCAGTAGTATAGATCATTACCAAGAGACCCAGTACTTC.

The chain joins TRBV10-3 to TRBJ2-2, with D possibly TRBD2 on 5 matching bases. The CDR3 length is 13 residues. V was pared by 8 bases and J by 0 bases, with 7 bases between. Looked up from germline, CDR1 is ENHRY and CDR2 is SYGVKD. CDR3 region: CAIAGSNTGELFF. DNA for the CDR3: TGTGCCATCGCGGGTTCGAACACCGGGGAGCTGTTTTTT.

This clone was seen just once. The chain couples TRBV2 to TRBJ1-5; D unresolved. The V gene's germline CDR1 is SNHLY and CDR2 FYNNEI. Trimming cost V 3 bases and J 5 bases, with 14 bases left between them. The CDR3 spans 15 residues. The CDR3 nucleotides are TGTGCCAGCAGTGACGACGGGGTTTATGATCAGCCCCAGCATTTT. This codes for CASSDDGVYDQPQHF.

This clone occurred a few times. The chain links TRBV27 to TRBJ2-7, with 9 bases aligning to TRBD1. V shed 5 bases, J shed 7 bases, and the junction held 12 bases outside the gene matches. The length of the CDR3 is 15 residues. Germline V CDR1 and CDR2: MNHEY, SMNVEV (reference sequence). The CDR3 nucleotides are TGTGCCAGCAGTCTTAGTGGGACAGGGAGGGGTGAGCAGTACTTC. Protein product: CASSLSGTGRGEQYF.

The chain carries TRBV11-3 and TRBJ2-2; 11 positions match TRBD2. Trimming took 5 bases from V and 3 from J; bases not matched to a gene: 2. Germline values: CDR1 SGHNT, CDR2 YENEEA. This CDR3 region has 15 residues. CDR3 sequence (DNA): TGTGCCAGCAGCCTTAGCGGGGGGGACACCGGGGAGCTGTTTTTT. It translates to CASSLSGGDTGELFF. The complete variable domain, with remaining parts taken from reference TRBV11-3 and TRBJ2-2, reads EAGVVQSPRYKIIEKKQPVAFWCNPISGHNTLYWYLQNLGQGPELLIRYENEEAVDDSQLPKDRFSAERLKGVDSTLKIQPAELGDSAVYLCASSLSGGDTGELFFGEGSRLTVL.

This sequence joins TRBV3-1 (or the pseudogene TRBV3-2) and TRBJ1-2; perhaps TRBD1 as D (5 bases). The CDR3 is 13 residues long. The V end lost 2 bases, the J end lost 5 bases, and 9 bases lay between the germline ends. From germline, CDR1 is LGHDT and CDR2 YNNKEL (reference sequence). This CDR3 reads CASSQSTAYGYTF. The CDR3 DNA reads TGTGCCAGCAGCCAATCGACAGCATATGGCTACACCTTC.

V gene TRBV10-3 combines with J gene TRBJ1-1; 9 bases match TRBD1. This CDR3 region has 14 residues. Germline trimming cut 6 bases from V and 5 bases from J; bases unmatched to any gene: 7. The germline V gene has CDR1 ENHRY and CDR2 SYGVKD. In DNA, the CDR3 is TGTGCCATCAGAGTACAGGGGGCAGGTACTGAAGCTTTCTTT. It yields the protein CAIRVQGAGTEAFF.

This clone was observed a single time. The chain is built from TRBV10-1 and TRBJ2-3; no clear D gene. Germline CDR1 reads WNHNN; CDR2 reads SYGVQD (reference sequence). With 3 bases removed from V and 6 bases from J, the gap between germline ends came to 7 bases. This CDR3 contains 12 residues. The CDR3 region has the DNA TGCGCCAGCAGTGAATTCTATGATACGCAGTATTTT. Protein product: CASSEFYDTQYF.

The chain carries TRBV19 and TRBJ2-5, with D possibly TRBD2 on 5 matching bases. V lost 5 bases to trimming and J lost 2 bases, with 18 bases between them. CDR3 length equals 16 residues. Germline assignment: CDR1 LNHDA and CDR2 SQIVND (reference sequence). This CDR3 is CASSPRGSLGQETQYF. The CDR3 DNA reads TGTGCCAGTAGTCCCCGTGGGAGCCTTGGACAAGAGACCCAGTACTTC.

This clone has more than one count but fewer than ten. This rearrangement joins TRBV7-3 to TRBJ2-2, with 12 nucleotides matching TRBD2. Germline CDR1 and CDR2: SGHTA and FQGTGA. CDR3 size: 16 residues. Unmatched junction bases numbered 9, after V lost 8 bases and J lost 5 bases. In DNA form, the CDR3 reads TGTGCCAGCTCCGTACTAGCGGGAGGAGAGACCGGGGAGCTGTTTTTT. This sequence encodes CASSVLAGGETGELFF.

This clone was seen a handful of times. The CDR3, as DNA: TGTGCCAGCAGCTCCCTAGCGGGGAGCTCCTACGAGCAGTACTTC. This sequence encodes CASSSLAGSSYEQYF. V and J are TRBV7-8 and TRBJ2-7; 9 positions match TRBD2. The CDR3 is made up of 15 amino acids. CDR1 and CDR2 from the germline V gene are SGHVS and FQNEAQ. Germline trimming cut 4 bases from V and 0 bases from J; bases unmatched to any gene: 4.

Note on this clone: The sample has other DNA sequences that encode this CDR3 too. The rearrangement links TRBV7-9 to TRBJ1-1; D unresolved. Trimming removed 1 base at V and 6 bases at J, with 6 bases between. The CDR3 has 12 amino acids. The germline V gene encodes CDR1 SEHNR and CDR2 FQNEAQ (reference sequence). The CDR3 nucleotides are TGTGCCAGCAGCTTAGGTACAGCTGAAGCTTTCTTT. Protein: CASSLGTAEAFF. The variable domain in full, completed from reference TRBV7-9 and TRBJ1-1, reads DTGVSQNPRHKITKRGQNVTFRCDPISEHNRLYWYRQTLGQGPEFLTYFQNEAQLEKSRLLSDRFSAERPKGSFSTLEIQRTEQGDSAMYLCASSLGTAEAFFGQGTRLTVV.

The V call is TRBV5-1, the J call TRBJ1-5, with D uncertain. CDR1 is SGHRS and CDR2 is YFSETQ in the germline V gene. Trimming stripped 0 bases from V and 7 bases from J, with 8 bases between. The CDR3 is 13 residues long. CDR3 in DNA: TGCGCCAGCAGCTTGGGGTTTAGCCAGCCCCAGCATTTT. Protein: CASSLGFSQPQHF.

The J gene is TRBJ1-1, the V gene TRBV10-1; D unresolved. Per the germline V gene, CDR1 is WNHNN and CDR2 is SYGVQD (reference sequence). The germline V and J ends were trimmed by 6 bases and 3 bases, with 11 bases remaining between them. This CDR3 has 13 amino acids. The CDR3 DNA is TGCGCCAGCAGACGTGACCGGGACACTGAAGCTTTCTTT. Protein: CASRRDRDTEAFF.

This chain links TRBV5-1 with TRBJ2-7; D perhaps matches TRBD1 (6 bases). Looked up from germline, CDR1 is SGHRS and CDR2 is YFSETQ. The CDR3 spans 15 residues. Between the trimmed V and J ends, which lost 0 bases and 0 bases, there was a span of 10 bases. The CDR3 DNA follows: TGCGCCAGCAGCTTGGGGGGGCTCAACTCCTACGAGCAGTACTTC. Amino acid sequence: CASSLGGLNSYEQYF.

V and J are TRBV29-1 and TRBJ1-2; no clear D. Between the trimmed V and J ends, which lost 2 bases and 4 bases, there was a span of 20 bases. In germline, CDR1 is SQVTM, CDR2 ANQGSEA. The CDR3 has 16 residues. CDR3 region: CSVESSREGLGYGYTF. CDR3 nucleotides: TGCAGCGTTGAATCCTCCCGGGAGGGCCTTGGCTATGGCTACACCTTC.

V is TRBV5-6 and J is TRBJ1-2; D gene ambiguous. The V gene's germline CDR1 is SGHDT and CDR2 YYEEEE. V lost 5 bases and J 7 bases, leaving 12 bases between the germline ends. The CDR3 has 12 residues. The CDR3 DNA is TGTGCCAGCAGTCTAGGAGGTAGTGGCTACACCTTC. As protein: CASSLGGSGYTF. Full variable domain (outside the CDR3, taken from reference TRBV5-6 and TRBJ1-2): DAGVTQSPTHLIKTRGQQVTLRCSPKSGHDTVSWYQQALGQGPQFIFQYYEEEERQRGNFPDRFSGHQFPNYSSELNVNALLLGDSALYLCASSLGGSGYTFGSGTRLTVV.

This sequence joins TRBV19 and TRBJ1-1; D remains ambiguous. The V end lost 5 bases, the J end lost 5 bases, and 6 bases lay between the germline ends. The CDR3 runs to 11 residues. CDR1 LNHDA and CDR2 SQIVND come from the germline V gene (reference sequence). The CDR3 sequence is CASSRVTEAFF. CDR3 nucleotide sequence: TGTGCCAGTAGTCGGGTAACTGAAGCTTTCTTT.